This TCR beta chain was sequenced during a study of follicular helper T cells after annual influenza vaccination. Method: immunoSEQ multiplex PCR; TCRdb's copy keeps in-frame clones and lacks some. The sample shows over 8,000 clones, around four fifths of them seen only once. Time point denoted: 2014-2015 season, pre-vaccination. This receptor was taken from an adult who received the influenza vaccine. The source material was CXCR5+ CD38- circulating T follicular helper cells from blood, sampled on the day of influenza vaccination. The subset was: circulating Tfh, non-naive CD4+CXCR5+PD-1+ (ICOS+CD38+ or ICOS-CD38-).

The CDR3: CASSGTRTEPQHF. The CDR3, as DNA: TGTGCCAGCAGCGGGACAAGAACGGAGCCCCAGCATTTT. The chain couples TRBV7-9 to TRBJ1-5, with D possibly being TRBD1 (6 bases). The CDR3 length is 13 residues. V was cut by 5 bases and J by 8 bases, with 13 bases left in between. Germline CDR1 SEHNR, CDR2 FQNEAQ (reference sequence).